This T cell receptor beta chain emerged from a study of blood T cell repertoires in COVID-19. Study at large: Samples representing acute and convalescent COVID-19 were sourced from the United States, Italy and Spain.

CDR3 length equals 14 residues. The V end was cut by 2 bases, the J end by 1 base, with 8 bases between. CDR1 is WSHSY, CDR2 SAAADI, per germline. Profiling relied on immunoSEQ multiplex PCR, and the TCRdb table lists in-frame clones only, not all of them. Here the sample spans about 100,000 clones, about nine tenths being singletons. V usage is TRBV10-2 and J usage is TRBJ2-5; D uncertain. Sample: peripheral blood. The sequence derives from a woman aged 45-60 years with COVID-19, enrolled during active disease. As DNA, the CDR3 is TGCGCCAGCAGTGAGGCAGTTTTCCAAGAGACCCAGTACTTC. Its protein is CASSEAVFQETQYF.